The rows below give T cell receptor beta chains drawn from one sample of a study of cytomegalovirus exposure and HLA in healthy donors. The table came from immunoSEQ multiplex PCR; TCRdb's copy has only in-frame clones and leaves some out. The sample carries about 160,000 clones, 80% recorded once. The sequenced sample was PBMCs. Every receptor here comes from a man under 40 in good health and CMV-seronegative. The CDR3 runs from the conserved cysteine through the conserved F or W. The D gene is left open where the match is weak. Some rows have no size entry. The others give once, few or many, or a class for an expanded clone.

D: TRBD2; size: .; J: TRBJ2-7; V: TRBV7-9; DNA: TGTGCCAGCAGGGGCGGGGGGGAACACGAGCAGTACTTC; CDR3: CASRGGGEHEQYF
D: .; size: .; J: TRBJ1-1; V: TRBV5-4; DNA: TGTGCCAGCAGCGACGACAGGCCCACTGAAGCTTTCTTT; CDR3: CASSDDRPTEAFF
D: TRBD2; size: .; J: TRBJ2-5; V: TRBV7-6; DNA: TGTGCCAGCAGGCCTGGACTAGCCCTTGTTGAGACCCAGTACTTC; CDR3: CASRPGLALVETQYF
D: .; size: .; J: TRBJ2-2; V: TRBV19; DNA: TGTGCCAGTAGTATAGCGGGGTCCGGGGAGCTGTTTTTT; CDR3: CASSIAGSGELFF
D: .; size: once; J: TRBJ2-5; V: TRBV19; DNA: TGTGCCAGTAGCCGTCGGGGGAGGCGAGGAGGAGCCCAGTACTTC; CDR3: CASSRRGRRGGAQYF
D: .; size: .; J: TRBJ1-2; V: TRBV10-1; DNA: TGCGCCAGCAGCACCAGGAGGCAAGATGGCTACACCTTC; CDR3: CASSTRRQDGYTF
D: TRBD1; size: .; J: TRBJ1-2; V: TRBV5-1; DNA: TGCGCCAGCAGCTTGGGTTTAGGGACAGTCTATGGCTACACCTTC; CDR3: CASSLGLGTVYGYTF
D: .; size: .; J: TRBJ2-7; V: TRBV15; DNA: TGTGCCACCAGCAGAGATCGGAGGAACGCCTACGAGCAGTACTTC; CDR3: CATSRDRRNAYEQYF
D: .; size: .; J: TRBJ1-6; V: TRBV5-1; DNA: TGCGCCAGCAGCTGGAGAAGGCAGGGTTCACCCCTCCACTTT; CDR3: CASSWRRQGSPLHF
D: .; size: .; J: TRBJ2-4; V: TRBV7-6; DNA: TGTGCCAGCAACTTAGGTAGTACAAGCGAGAGGGCCAAAAACATTCAGTACTTC; CDR3: CASNLGSTSERAKNIQYF
D: .; size: .; J: TRBJ1-5; V: TRBV28; DNA: TGTGCCAGCAGTGGGGATCCCAGGGTGGAAGCCCAGCATTTT; CDR3: CASSGDPRVEAQHF
D: .; size: few; J: TRBJ1-4; V: TRBV11-2; DNA: TGTGCCAGCAGCTCCCTAGGAGGTTGGGGGCCTCGGGAAAAACTGTTTTTT; CDR3: CASSSLGGWGPREKLFF
D: .; size: .; J: TRBJ2-7; V: TRBV30; DNA: TGTGCCTGGAGTAGGGGCCGGGACGGGGGCTACGAGCAGTACTTC; CDR3: CAWSRGRDGGYEQYF
D: TRBD1; size: .; J: TRBJ1-4; V: TRBV5-1; DNA: TGCGCCAGCAGCTTGTCCCGACAGGGGTTGTCCGAAAAACTGTTTTTT; CDR3: CASSLSRQGLSEKLFF
D: TRBD1; size: .; J: TRBJ1-2; V: TRBV5-1; DNA: TGCGCCAGCAGCTTACCAGGGGGCCTTAACTATGGCTACACCTTC; CDR3: CASSLPGGLNYGYTF
D: .; size: .; J: TRBJ2-2; V: TRBV7-6; DNA: TGTGCCGGACGAGAAGGGGCCGGGGAGCTGTTTTTT; CDR3: CAGREGAGELFF
D: .; size: few; J: TRBJ1-1; V: TRBV5-6; DNA: TGTGCCAGCAGCCCTGAGACAGTGTTGAACACTGAAGCTTTCTTT; CDR3: CASSPETVLNTEAFF
D: .; size: few; J: TRBJ1-2; V: TRBV5-4; DNA: TGTGCCAGCAGCCCGGAGGGGTTGGGGTTTCCGAACTATGGCTACACCTTC; CDR3: CASSPEGLGFPNYGYTF
D: .; size: .; J: TRBJ2-1; V: TRBV9; DNA: TGTGCCAGCAGCCACCGACAAGGCCTATACAATGAGCAGTTCTTC; CDR3: CASSHRQGLYNEQFF
D: .; size: .; J: TRBJ2-7; V: TRBV9; DNA: TGTGCCAGCAGCCTTACAGGGTTCGAGCAGTACTTC; CDR3: CASSLTGFEQYF
D: TRBD2; size: .; J: TRBJ2-5; V: TRBV4-3; DNA: TGCGCCAGCAGCCAAGGGCCTAGCGGGGGGGACCAAGAGACCCAGTACTTC; CDR3: CASSQGPSGGDQETQYF
D: TRBD2; size: .; J: TRBJ2-7; V: TRBV27; DNA: TGTGCCAGCAGAACTGAGACTAGCGCCTCCTACGAGCAGTACTTC; CDR3: CASRTETSASYEQYF
D: .; size: .; J: TRBJ2-1; V: TRBV28; DNA: TGTGCCAGCAGTCCCTCGAATGAGCAGTTCTTC; CDR3: CASSPSNEQFF
D: .; size: .; J: TRBJ2-7; V: TRBV11-2; DNA: TGTGCCAGCAGCTTAGAGGCAGGTTACTACGAGCAGTACTTC; CDR3: CASSLEAGYYEQYF
D: .; size: .; J: TRBJ2-2; V: TRBV5-1; DNA: TGCGCCAGCAGCTTTCGGGAAAGAGCCGGGGAGCTGTTTTTT; CDR3: CASSFRERAGELFF
D: TRBD1; size: .; J: TRBJ1-2; V: TRBV7-2; DNA: TGTGCCAGCAGCGGAAAGCCGGGACAGGGATCCAACTATGGCTACACCTTC; CDR3: CASSGKPGQGSNYGYTF
D: TRBD2; size: .; J: TRBJ2-5; V: TRBV5-4; DNA: TGTGCCAGCAGCCCTACTAGCGGGGGGCTCCGGTCGGTGGAGACCCAGTACTTC; CDR3: CASSPTSGGLRSVETQYF
D: .; size: .; J: TRBJ1-3; V: TRBV30; DNA: TGTGCCACGGGAGGAAACACCATATATTTT; CDR3: CATGGNTIYF
D: .; size: .; J: TRBJ1-6; V: TRBV12-2; DNA: TGTGCAAGTCGCACTTTAACGCCCAGGAAAGGTGGTTCACCCCTCCACTTT; CDR3: CASRTLTPRKGGSPLHF
D: TRBD1; size: .; J: TRBJ1-3; V: TRBV29-1; DNA: TGCAGCGTTGTCTCAGGGGGAGCATACTCTGGAAACACCATATATTTT; CDR3: CSVVSGGAYSGNTIYF
D: TRBD1; size: .; J: TRBJ2-1; V: TRBV27; DNA: TGTGCCAGCAGTTTCCCCCCAACAGGGGTTAGCCCCAGGAATGAGCAGTTCTTC; CDR3: CASSFPPTGVSPRNEQFF
D: .; size: .; J: TRBJ2-3; V: TRBV9; DNA: TGTGCCAGCAGCGCCGTGGCGGCGAGCACAGATACGCAGTATTTT; CDR3: CASSAVAASTDTQYF
D: TRBD2; size: .; J: TRBJ2-5; V: TRBV30; DNA: TGTGCCTGGAGTGTACCGACTGGCGGGAGAGGAGAGACCCAGTACTTC; CDR3: CAWSVPTGGRGETQYF
D: TRBD1; size: .; J: TRBJ2-7; V: TRBV5-1; DNA: TGCGCCAGCAGCTGGGTGACAGGGGGCTCCTACGAGCAGTACTTC; CDR3: CASSWVTGGSYEQYF
D: TRBD1; size: .; J: TRBJ2-1; V: TRBV9; DNA: TGTGCCAGCAGCGCCCTGGACAGGGAATTTGTGAATGAGCAGTTCTTC; CDR3: CASSALDREFVNEQFF
D: .; size: .; J: TRBJ1-6; V: TRBV6-5; DNA: TGTGCCGCGGGGGAAGGGAGGAATTCACCCCTCCACTTT; CDR3: CAAGEGRNSPLHF
D: TRBD1; size: .; J: TRBJ1-1; V: TRBV6-5; DNA: TGTGCCAGCAGTTACGGGACAGGGTTGGCCACTGAAGCTTTCTTT; CDR3: CASSYGTGLATEAFF
D: TRBD1; size: .; J: TRBJ1-1; V: TRBV7-2; DNA: TGTGCCAGCAGCTTAATGGGGGCAGGGGGCACTGAAGCTTTCTTT; CDR3: CASSLMGAGGTEAFF
D: .; size: .; J: TRBJ2-1; V: TRBV5-1; DNA: TGCGCCAGCAGCTGGGCAGGGCAGGGTGAGCAGTTCTTC; CDR3: CASSWAGQGEQFF
D: TRBD1; size: .; J: TRBJ2-2; V: TRBV5-6; DNA: TGTGCCAGCAGCTACGCGGACAGGGCGATCGGGGAGCTGTTTTTT; CDR3: CASSYADRAIGELFF
D: TRBD2; size: .; J: TRBJ2-1; V: TRBV2; DNA: TGTGCCACCCGGCGCGCTAGCGGATACAATGAGCAGTTCTTC; CDR3: CATRRASGYNEQFF
D: .; size: few; J: TRBJ1-5; V: TRBV25-1; DNA: TGTGCCAGCAGTGAATTAGGGACACCCAGGGCGTTCAATCAGCCCCAGCATTTT; CDR3: CASSELGTPRAFNQPQHF
D: TRBD1; size: .; J: TRBJ2-7; V: TRBV6-5; DNA: TGTGCCAGCAGTTTAACAGGGGGCTCCTACGAGCAGTACTTC; CDR3: CASSLTGGSYEQYF
D: .; size: .; J: TRBJ1-5; V: TRBV19; DNA: TGTGCCAGTAGTATAGATGTACAGCCCCAGCATTTT; CDR3: CASSIDVQPQHF
D: .; size: few; J: TRBJ2-5; V: TRBV18; DNA: TGTGCCAGCTCACCACCGCCAGGGTCAGAGACCCAGTACTTC; CDR3: CASSPPPGSETQYF
D: TRBD1; size: .; J: TRBJ2-7; V: TRBV6-5; DNA: TGTGCCAGCAGTCCCTCCAGGGACAGGGGCTACGAGCAGTACTTC; CDR3: CASSPSRDRGYEQYF
D: TRBD1; size: .; J: TRBJ2-7; V: TRBV7-9; DNA: TGTGCCAGCAGCTCTTCTGACAGGGCCCACGAGCAGTACTTC; CDR3: CASSSSDRAHEQYF
D: .; size: once; J: TRBJ2-7; V: TRBV7-2; DNA: TGTGCCAGCAGCTTACCGGGGTCCTACGAGCAGTACTTC; CDR3: CASSLPGSYEQYF
D: .; size: .; J: TRBJ2-5; V: TRBV12-5; DNA: TGTGCTAGTGGTACTGGGACATCCCAAGAGACCCAGTACTTC; CDR3: CASGTGTSQETQYF
D: .; size: .; J: TRBJ2-1; V: TRBV1; DNA: TGCACCAGCAGCCAAGATACTAGCGGGGGAAAGGACAATGAGCAGTTCTTC; CDR3: CTSSQDTSGGKDNEQFF
D: .; size: .; J: TRBJ2-5; V: TRBV20-1; DNA: TGCAGTCCACAGTACCAAGAGACCCAGTACTTC; CDR3: CSPQYQETQYF
D: .; size: .; J: TRBJ2-7; V: TRBV2; DNA: TGTGCCAGCCTTATGAGGGGGGGATACGAGCAGTACTTC; CDR3: CASLMRGGYEQYF
D: .; size: .; J: TRBJ1-5; V: TRBV5-6; DNA: TGTGCCAGCAGCTTAACAGTAGATCAGCCCCAGCATTTT; CDR3: CASSLTVDQPQHF